These T cell receptor beta chains were read from a single sample in a study of T cell responses to AZD1222 COVID-19 vaccine. Profiling relied on immunoSEQ multiplex PCR, and the TCRdb table lists in-frame clones only, not all of them. The sample includes some 190,000 clones, around nine tenths of them seen just once. Specimen: peripheral blood, collected on day 0 of AZD1222 vaccination. The receptors stem from an adult in good health. Both conserved end residues are part of each CDR3. Each record gives: clone size, V gene, J gene, CDR3 length, D gene, CDR3 protein, CDR3 DNA. The D gene is left open where the match is weak. Not every row has a clone size; where given, it reads once, few, many or a size class.

abundance: NA; v_gene: TRBV30; j_gene: TRBJ1-3; len: 14; d_gene: NA; CDR3aa: CAWNLLGTGNTIYF; CDR3nt: TGTGCCTGGAATTTACTAGGGACTGGAAACACCATATATTTT
abundance: once; v_gene: TRBV2; j_gene: TRBJ2-5; len: 13; d_gene: TRBD1; CDR3aa: CASTTGGSETQYF; CDR3nt: TGTGCCAGCACGACAGGGGGCTCAGAGACCCAGTACTTC
abundance: NA; v_gene: TRBV18; j_gene: TRBJ2-7; len: 18; d_gene: NA; CDR3aa: CASSPGQGAFRSSYEQYF; CDR3nt: TGTGCCAGCTCACCAGGGCAGGGTGCATTCAGAAGTTCCTACGAGCAGTACTTC
abundance: NA; v_gene: TRBV28; j_gene: TRBJ2-3; len: 15; d_gene: NA; CDR3aa: CASSMQGILTDTQYF; CDR3nt: TGTGCCAGCAGTATGCAGGGGATCCTCACAGATACGCAGTATTTT
abundance: NA; v_gene: TRBV5-1; j_gene: TRBJ2-7; len: 14; d_gene: TRBD1; CDR3aa: CASSSGQGSYEQYF; CDR3nt: TGCGCCAGCAGCTCGGGACAGGGGTCCTACGAGCAGTACTTC
abundance: NA; v_gene: TRBV7-9; j_gene: TRBJ1-6; len: 14; d_gene: NA; CDR3aa: CASSLGEGYSPLHF; CDR3nt: TGTGCCAGCAGCTTAGGGGAGGGATATTCACCCCTCCACTTT
abundance: NA; v_gene: TRBV10-3; j_gene: TRBJ2-1; len: 14; d_gene: TRBD1; CDR3aa: CAISDTGTVNEQFF; CDR3nt: TGTGCCATCAGTGACACCGGGACAGTCAATGAGCAGTTCTTC
abundance: NA; v_gene: TRBV6-5; j_gene: TRBJ2-1; len: 13; d_gene: NA; CDR3aa: CASMAGQYGEQFF; CDR3nt: TGTGCCAGCATGGCGGGACAGTACGGTGAGCAGTTCTTC
abundance: NA; v_gene: TRBV30; j_gene: TRBJ2-7; len: 13; d_gene: TRBD1; CDR3aa: CACTRDRGYEQYF; CDR3nt: TGTGCCTGTACCCGGGACAGGGGATACGAGCAGTACTTC
abundance: NA; v_gene: TRBV4-1; j_gene: TRBJ1-2; len: 12; d_gene: NA; CDR3aa: CASSHYNYGYTF; CDR3nt: TGCGCCAGCAGCCATTATAACTATGGCTACACCTTC
abundance: NA; v_gene: TRBV3-1/TRBV3-2; j_gene: TRBJ2-2; len: 16; d_gene: NA; CDR3aa: CASSPDPDPNTGELFF; CDR3nt: TGTGCCAGCAGCCCCGATCCGGACCCGAACACCGGGGAGCTGTTTTTT
abundance: NA; v_gene: TRBV4-1; j_gene: TRBJ1-6; len: 15; d_gene: TRBD1; CDR3aa: CASSQDSGGRSPLHF; CDR3nt: TGCGCCAGCAGCCAAGATTCAGGGGGCAGATCACCCCTCCACTTT
abundance: NA; v_gene: TRBV5-1; j_gene: TRBJ2-4; len: 14; d_gene: NA; CDR3aa: CASSFATAKNIQYF; CDR3nt: TGCGCCAGCAGCTTTGCGACGGCCAAAAACATTCAGTACTTC
abundance: NA; v_gene: TRBV2; j_gene: TRBJ2-5; len: 13; d_gene: NA; CDR3aa: CACHLGPQETQYF; CDR3nt: TGTGCCTGCCACTTGGGACCCCAAGAGACCCAGTACTTC
abundance: NA; v_gene: TRBV5-1; j_gene: TRBJ1-1; len: 14; d_gene: NA; CDR3aa: CASSLSGGNTEAFF; CDR3nt: TGCGCCAGCAGCTTGTCTGGGGGGAACACTGAAGCTTTCTTT
abundance: NA; v_gene: TRBV30; j_gene: TRBJ1-1; len: 14; d_gene: NA; CDR3aa: CAWSVALNLPRAFF; CDR3nt: TGTGCCTGGAGTGTAGCTCTAAACCTCCCTCGGGCTTTCTTT
abundance: NA; v_gene: TRBV7-2; j_gene: TRBJ1-1; len: 14; d_gene: NA; CDR3aa: CASSFGQLNTEAFF; CDR3nt: TGTGCCAGCAGCTTTGGACAGCTGAACACTGAAGCTTTCTTT
abundance: NA; v_gene: TRBV7-7; j_gene: TRBJ2-1; len: 17; d_gene: TRBD2; CDR3aa: CASSERLAGGAHNEQFF; CDR3nt: TGTGCCAGCAGCGAGCGACTAGCGGGGGGGGCCCACAATGAGCAGTTCTTC
abundance: NA; v_gene: TRBV6-5; j_gene: TRBJ1-1; len: 15; d_gene: TRBD1; CDR3aa: CASRRGQGASTEAFF; CDR3nt: TGTGCCAGCAGACGGGGACAGGGGGCGAGCACTGAAGCTTTCTTT
abundance: NA; v_gene: TRBV7-8; j_gene: TRBJ2-1; len: 17; d_gene: TRBD2; CDR3aa: CASSQSQLAGADNEQFF; CDR3nt: TGTGCCAGCAGCCAATCCCAACTAGCGGGGGCCGACAATGAGCAGTTCTTC
abundance: NA; v_gene: TRBV7-2; j_gene: TRBJ1-5; len: 13; d_gene: NA; CDR3aa: CASSLVQNQPQHF; CDR3nt: TGTGCCAGCAGCTTAGTACAGAATCAGCCCCAGCATTTT
abundance: NA; v_gene: TRBV11-2; j_gene: TRBJ1-2; len: 14; d_gene: NA; CDR3aa: CASSLVRGGHGYTF; CDR3nt: TGTGCCAGCAGCTTAGTCAGAGGGGGACATGGCTACACCTTC
abundance: NA; v_gene: TRBV19; j_gene: TRBJ2-5; len: 15; d_gene: TRBD2; CDR3aa: CASNLAGGSAETQYF; CDR3nt: TGTGCCAGTAACCTAGCGGGGGGCTCAGCAGAGACCCAGTACTTC
abundance: once; v_gene: TRBV19; j_gene: TRBJ1-5; len: 15; d_gene: NA; CDR3aa: CASSISGFGNQPQHF; CDR3nt: TGTGCCAGTAGTATTTCAGGGTTCGGCAATCAGCCCCAGCATTTT
abundance: NA; v_gene: TRBV6-6; j_gene: TRBJ2-6; len: 15; d_gene: NA; CDR3aa: CASSYRGSGANVLTF; CDR3nt: TGTGCCAGCAGTTATAGGGGGTCTGGGGCCAACGTCCTGACTTTC
abundance: NA; v_gene: TRBV14; j_gene: TRBJ1-6; len: 16; d_gene: TRBD1; CDR3aa: CASSRRDREVNSPLHF; CDR3nt: TGTGCCAGCAGCCGACGCGACAGGGAAGTTAATTCACCCCTCCACTTT